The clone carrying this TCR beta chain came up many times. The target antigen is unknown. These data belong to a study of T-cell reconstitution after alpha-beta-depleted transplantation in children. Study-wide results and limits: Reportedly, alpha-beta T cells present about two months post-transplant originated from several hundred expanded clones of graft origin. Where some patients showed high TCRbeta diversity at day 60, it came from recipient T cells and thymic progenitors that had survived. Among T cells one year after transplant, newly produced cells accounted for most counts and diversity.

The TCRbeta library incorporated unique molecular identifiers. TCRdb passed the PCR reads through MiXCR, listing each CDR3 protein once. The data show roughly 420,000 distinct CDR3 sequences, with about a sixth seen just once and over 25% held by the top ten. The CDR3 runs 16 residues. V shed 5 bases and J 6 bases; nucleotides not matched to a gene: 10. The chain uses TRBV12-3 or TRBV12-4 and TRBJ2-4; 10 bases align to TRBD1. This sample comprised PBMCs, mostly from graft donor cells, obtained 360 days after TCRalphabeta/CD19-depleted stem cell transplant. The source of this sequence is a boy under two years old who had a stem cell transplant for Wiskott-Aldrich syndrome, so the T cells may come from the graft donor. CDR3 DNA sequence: TGTGCCAGCAGTGCCCTCGGGACAGGGGTGGGAAACATTCAGTACTTC. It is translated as CASSALGTGVGNIQYF.